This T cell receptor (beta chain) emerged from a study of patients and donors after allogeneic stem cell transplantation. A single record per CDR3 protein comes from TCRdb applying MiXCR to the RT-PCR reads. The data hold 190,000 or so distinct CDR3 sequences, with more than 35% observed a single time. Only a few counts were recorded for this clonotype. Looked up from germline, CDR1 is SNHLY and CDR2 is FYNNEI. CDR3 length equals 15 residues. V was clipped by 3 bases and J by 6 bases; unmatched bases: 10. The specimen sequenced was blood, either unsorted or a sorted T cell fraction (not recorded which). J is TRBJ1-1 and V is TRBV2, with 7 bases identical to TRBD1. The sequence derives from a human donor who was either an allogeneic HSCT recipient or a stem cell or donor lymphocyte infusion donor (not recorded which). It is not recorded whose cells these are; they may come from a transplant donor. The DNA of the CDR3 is TGTGCCAGCAGTGATAGGTCAGGGGGGAGAGCTGAAGCTTTCTTT. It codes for CASSDRSGGRAEAFF.